Below, 19 T cell receptor beta chains from the same sample are listed, as sequenced in a study of T cell repertoires in cytomegalovirus infection. TCRdb used MiXCR to reprocess the reads, holding one entry per CDR3 protein. The data contain 900,000 to 950,000 distinct CDR3 sequences, less than 40% of them singletons. These receptors have no identified antigens. The specimen was cultured CD8+ T cells from PBMCs, collected from culture after CMV antigen stimulation. All receptors derive from a human donor in good health (CMV status not recorded). Some clones in this sample may be carry-over from other donors' samples.

This clonotype has just one count. J is TRBJ1-6 and V is TRBV19; unclear D gene. The CDR3 is made up of 12 amino acids. Trimming stripped 3 bases from V and 10 bases from J, with 7 bases between. CDR1 is LNHDA and CDR2 is SQIVND in the germline V gene (reference sequence). The CDR3 sequence is CASSIGWSPLHF. Written as DNA, the CDR3 is TGTGCCAGTAGTATCGGCTGGTCACCCCTCCACTTT.

The V gene is TRBV2, the J gene TRBJ2-5; D is unresolved. The V gene lost 7 bases and the J gene lost 2 bases, with 14 bases spanning the gap. Per germline, CDR1 SNHLY and CDR2 FYNNEI. This CDR3 is built from 14 residues. The DNA of the CDR3 is TGTGCCAGCACAGCGTTAACACAACAAGAGACCCAGTACTTC. Translated: CASTALTQQETQYF.

This clonotype was observed a handful of times. The rearrangement links TRBV11-2 to TRBJ2-5; D might be TRBD1 (5 bases). Trimming took 0 bases from V and 2 from J, leaving 13 bases between them. The CDR3 consists of 16 residues. The germline gives CDR1 SGHAT, CDR2 FQNNGV. Written as DNA, the CDR3 is TGTGCCAGCAGCTTAGATGGCCCAGGGTTTCAAGAGACCCAGTACTTC. Its protein product is CASSLDGPGFQETQYF.

This clonotype was recorded at least ten times. The chain carries TRBV7-6 and TRBJ2-1, with 11 positions matching TRBD2. Germline V lookup: CDR1 SGHVS, CDR2 FNYEAQ. The V and J ends lost 3 bases and 8 bases, in that order; junction bases with no gene match: 3. The CDR3 is made up of 14 amino acids. The CDR3 DNA reads as TGTGCCAGCAGCTTTAGCGGGGGGGCCTATGAGCAGTTCTTC. Translating it yields CASSFSGGAYEQFF.

This clonotype occurred a few times. The chain uses TRBV27 and TRBJ2-1; the match to TRBD2 covers 9 bases. Losses at the gene ends were 6 bases for V and 1 base for J; bases not matched to a gene: 10. This CDR3 comprises 17 residues. The germline V gene has CDR1 MNHEY and CDR2 SMNVEV (reference sequence). The CDR3 here is CASRGQPLAGSYNEQFF. The CDR3, as DNA: TGTGCCAGCAGGGGCCAGCCTCTAGCGGGGTCCTACAATGAGCAGTTCTTC.

This clonotype was counted a few times. V usage is TRBV28 and J usage is TRBJ2-7, with D possibly being TRBD2 (7 bases). This CDR3 has 14 residues. Germline lookup yields CDR1 MDHEN and CDR2 SYDVKM. Trimming removed 0 bases at V and 6 bases at J, with 12 bases between. The CDR3 sequence is CASSLCRGACEQYV. CDR3 sequence (DNA): TGTGCCAGCAGTTTATGCCGGGGGGCGTGCGAGCAGTACGTC.

This clonotype was seen a single time. V and J are TRBV5-5 and TRBJ2-6, with D possibly TRBD1 on 5 matching bases. The V gene lost 6 bases and the J gene lost 0 bases, with 19 bases spanning the gap. Germline CDR1 and CDR2: SGHKS and YYEKEE (reference sequence). The CDR3 extends over 18 amino acids. CDR3 in DNA: TGTGCCAGCACCCCCTCCACGACAGTGATCTCTGGGGCCAACGTCCTGACTTTC. Its translation: CASTPSTTVISGANVLTF.

The chain uses TRBV5-3 and TRBJ2-2; 7 bases are a match to TRBD1. TRBV5-3 is known as an ORF, though its function is uncertain. J was trimmed by 3 bases and V by 10 bases; bases with no gene match: 6. The CDR3 has 13 residues. The CDR3 bases are TGTGCCTCGGGGCAGGGGGACACCGGGGAGCTGTTTTTT. This sequence encodes CASGQGDTGELFF.

This clonotype was seen more than once but under ten times. V and J are TRBV19 and TRBJ2-5; 8 bases line up with TRBD2. Trimming at V came to 3 bases and at J to 2 bases, leaving 5 bases not matched to a gene. The CDR3 has 15 amino acids. Germline V lookup: CDR1 LNHDA, CDR2 SQIVND (reference sequence). Here the CDR3 reads CASSMLAGLQETQYF. Here the CDR3 DNA reads TGTGCCAGTAGTATGTTAGCGGGACTTCAAGAGACCCAGTACTTC.

The gene calls are TRBV29-1 and TRBJ1-2, with 8 bases that match TRBD1. V shed 3 bases, J shed 4 bases, and the junction held 10 bases outside the gene matches. Germline V lookup: CDR1 SQVTM, CDR2 ANQGSEA. The CDR3 has 15 residues. The DNA of the CDR3 is TGCAGCGTTGATGAGGGGACAGGCTTTGTCTATGGCTACACCTTC. Protein sequence: CSVDEGTGFVYGYTF.

Concerning this clonotype itself: A clone one base away is much larger, so this may be a read error. The chain links TRBV7-2 to TRBJ1-1; a weak D match, TRBD1 (5 bases). The CDR3 is 14 amino acids. The V and J ends lost 4 bases and 3 bases respectively, with 12 bases between them. From germline, CDR1 is SGHTA and CDR2 FQGNSA. The CDR3: CASSYNRKDTEAFF. The CDR3, as DNA: TGTGCCAGCAGCTACAACAGGAAGGACACTGAAGCTTTCTTT.

There are a few counts of this clonotype. The chain couples TRBV15 to TRBJ2-7, with TRBD2 identical over 7 bases. The CDR3 is 16 residues long. Trimming took 1 base from V and 5 from J; bases not matched to a gene: 11. The germline V gene encodes CDR1 LNHNV and CDR2 YYDKDF (reference sequence). CDR3 region: CATSRALGGPFHEQYF. The DNA of the CDR3 is TGTGCCACCAGCAGAGCTCTGGGAGGGCCCTTCCACGAGCAGTACTTC.

The rearrangement uses TRBV4-1 and TRBJ1-1; tentatively, D is TRBD1 (6 bases). Trimming took 4 bases from V and 5 from J, leaving 14 bases between them. The CDR3 loop spans 14 amino acids. Germline V gene sequence: CDR1 MGHRA, CDR2 YSYEKL. In nucleotides, the CDR3 is TGCGCCAGCAGCCTTGGCCCGGGGGCTACTGAAGCTTTCTTT. It specifies CASSLGPGATEAFF.

This clonotype was counted once. This may arise from a read error, as a much more abundant clone is one base away. The chain recombines TRBV7-9 with TRBJ1-1; 8 nucleotides match TRBD1. The CDR3 runs 13 residues. Germline V lookup: CDR1 SEHNR, CDR2 FQNEAQ (reference sequence). V lost 7 bases, J lost 1 base, and 2 bases stayed unmatched. The CDR3 DNA is TGTGCCAGCAACGGACAGGGGAACACTGAAGCTTTCTTT. It encodes CASNGQGNTEAFF.

This clonotype was detected a few times. This chain connects TRBV20-1 to TRBJ1-1; D remains ambiguous. Germline assignment: CDR1 DFQATT and CDR2 SNEGSKA (reference sequence). The length of the CDR3 is 13 residues. Trimming removed 2 bases from V and 1 base from J, with 8 bases in between. For the CDR3, the DNA is TGCAGTGCTAGACCTCAAGGGAACACTGAAGCTTTCTTT. Its protein product is CSARPQGNTEAFF.

Only a few counts were recorded for this clonotype. The rearrangement joins TRBV19 to TRBJ2-7; possibly TRBD1 or TRBD2 for D (5 bases each). Trimming cost V 7 bases and J 9 bases, with 22 bases left between them. The CDR3 runs 14 residues. The germline V gene has CDR1 LNHDA and CDR2 SQIVND (reference sequence). Here the CDR3 reads CASMSTGPFLGQYF. The DNA of the CDR3 is TGTGCCAGTATGTCGACGGGGCCGTTTTTGGGGCAGTACTTC.

This clonotype was found a few times. The chain employs TRBV20-1 and TRBJ2-7, with D possibly TRBD1 on 5 matching bases. Germline values: CDR1 DFQATT, CDR2 SNEGSKA (reference sequence). V dropped 4 bases and J dropped 4 bases, with 17 bases sitting between them. The CDR3 length is 14 residues. The CDR3 loop reads CSAKSVTADYEQYV. CDR3 DNA: TGCAGTGCTAAGTCCGTGACAGCAGATTACGAGCAGTACGTC.

Only a few counts were recorded for this clonotype. This rearrangement joins TRBV7-4 to TRBJ2-3; 8 bases are shared with TRBD1. V was clipped by 3 bases and J by 8 bases; unmatched bases: 7. This CDR3 is built from 14 residues. Germline V lookup: CDR1 SGHVT, CDR2 SQSDAQ. The CDR3 loop is CASSLTGEVVTQYF. The CDR3 region has the DNA TGTGCCAGCAGCTTGACAGGGGAAGTAGTTACGCAGTATTTT.

The chain employs TRBV27 and TRBJ2-1; D unclear. CDR3 size: 13 residues. V lost 2 bases and J lost 6, with 8 bases in between. CDR1 and CDR2 from the germline V gene are MNHEY and SMNVEV (reference sequence). In nucleotides, the CDR3 is TGTGCCAGCAGTTTAGACATTCGCAATGAGCAGTTCTTC. Translated, it gives CASSLDIRNEQFF.